Presented here are 27 T cell receptor beta chains from one specimen sequenced in a study of control samples from healthy donors and cancer patients. TCRdb's table, derived via immunoSEQ multiplex PCR, lists solely in-frame clones and lacks some. This table holds 100,000 to 120,000 clones, 70% to 85% found once. What was sequenced was blood. These receptors all come from a man between 18 and 35 years old in good health.

The chain carries TRBV3-1 (or the pseudogene TRBV3-2) and TRBJ2-2, with D unresolved. Trimming removed 1 base from V and 6 bases from J, with 12 bases in between. The CDR3 has 15 residues. CDR1 LGHDT and CDR2 YNNKEL come from the germline V gene (reference sequence). The CDR3 DNA sequence: TGTGCCAGCAGCCAAGGGCATGGTGGGTCCGGGGAGCTGTTTTTT. Translating gives CASSQGHGGSGELFF.

V is TRBV7-2 and J is TRBJ2-7, with 11 bases that match TRBD2. This CDR3 is built from 15 residues. Germline trimming cut 3 bases from V and 1 base from J; bases unmatched to any gene: 2. Per the germline V gene, CDR1 is SGHTA and CDR2 is FQGNSA. As DNA, the CDR3 is TGTGCCAGCAGCTTCTCTAGCGGGGGGTCCTACGAGCAGTACTTC. Translating gives CASSFSSGGSYEQYF.

This clone appeared a single time. CDR3 in amino acids: CASSPRRGTGNTGELFF. For the CDR3, the DNA is TGTGCCAGCAGCCCGCGTCGGGGGACAGGGAACACCGGGGAGCTGTTTTTT. V and J are TRBV9 and TRBJ2-2; TRBD1 matches 8 bases. CDR1 and CDR2 (germline): SGDLS, YYNGEE. This CDR3 comprises 17 residues. Germline trimming cut 4 bases from V and 1 base from J; bases unmatched to any gene: 9.

The chain carries TRBV19 and TRBJ1-1; 10 bases are shared with TRBD1. This CDR3 region has 15 residues. Per the germline V gene, CDR1 is LNHDA and CDR2 is SQIVND (reference sequence). Trimming at V came to 1 base and at J to 1 base, leaving 0 bases not matched to a gene. CDR3 sequence (DNA): TGTGCCAGTAGTATAGGACAGGGGGCGAACACTGAAGCTTTCTTT. It translates to CASSIGQGANTEAFF.

The chain combines TRBV7-9 with TRBJ2-3; D gene ambiguous. Germline CDR1 SEHNR, CDR2 FQNEAQ (reference sequence). Trimming shortened V by 4 bases and J by 3 bases, and 17 bases separated the two germline ends. This CDR3 region has 16 residues. CDR3 protein: CASSSRLGGRTDTQYF. The CDR3, as DNA: TGTGCCAGCAGCTCCCGATTAGGCGGAAGAACAGATACGCAGTATTTT.

The V call is TRBV10-3, the J call TRBJ1-2, with D possibly being TRBD1 (5 bases). CDR1 is ENHRY, CDR2 SYGVKD, per germline. V was shortened by 6 bases and J by 5 bases, with 22 bases between the two germline ends. This CDR3 region has 16 residues. CDR3: CAIRWRREASVYGYTF. CDR3 in DNA: TGTGCCATCAGGTGGCGCAGGGAAGCCTCCGTTTATGGCTACACCTTC.

This rearrangement joins TRBV4-2 to TRBJ2-1, with D possibly being TRBD1 or TRBD2 (6 bases each). The CDR3 runs to 16 residues. Germline V gene lookup returns CDR1 LGHNA and CDR2 YNFKEQ. The V and J ends lost 1 base and 5 bases respectively, with 15 bases between them. CDR3 coding DNA: TGTGCCAGCAGCCAAGGGGGGCGGGACTGGAACAATGAGCAGTTCTTC. Translated, it gives CASSQGGRDWNNEQFF.

This chain's CDR3 is CASGYTPGSFPYEQYV. Here the CDR3 DNA reads TGTGCTAGTGGATATACCCCAGGGAGTTTCCCCTACGAGCAGTACGTC. The chain links TRBV12-5 to TRBJ2-7; perhaps D is TRBD1 or TRBD2 (5 bases each). Germline assignment: CDR1 LGHNT and CDR2 FRNRAP. The CDR3 length is 16 residues. The V end lost 6 bases, the J end lost 2 bases, and 20 bases lay between the germline ends.

This clone showed up just a few times. The rearrangement links TRBV2 to TRBJ2-1, with a possible D match to TRBD2 (6 bases). V lost 6 bases, J lost 8 bases, and 20 bases lay in between. The CDR3 consists of 15 residues. Germline CDR1 SNHLY, CDR2 FYNNEI. In nucleotides, the CDR3 is TGTGCCAGCAGGGATGGGACTGTTAGGAACCATGAGCAGTTCTTC. It specifies CASRDGTVRNHEQFF.

The chain uses TRBV7-6 and TRBJ1-6; the D gene is possibly TRBD1 (5 bases). CDR3 size: 18 residues. V lost 0 bases to trimming and J lost 0 bases, with 12 bases between them. Germline CDR1 reads SGHVS; CDR2 reads FNYEAQ. CDR3 loop: CASSLAGDSSSYNSPLHF. CDR3 in DNA: TGTGCCAGCAGCTTAGCGGGGGACTCCAGCTCCTATAATTCACCCCTCCACTTT.

This chain links TRBV7-9 with TRBJ2-4; D possibly uses TRBD1 or TRBD2 (5 bases each). The CDR3 covers 16 residues. The V end lost 5 bases, the J end lost 1 base, and 15 bases lay between the germline ends. Germline V gives CDR1 SEHNR, CDR2 FQNEAQ (reference sequence). In DNA form, the CDR3 reads TGTGCCAGCAGCCCCGGGGCCGGAGAGGCCAAAAACATTCAGTACTTC. It translates to CASSPGAGEAKNIQYF.

This rearrangement joins TRBV7-2 to TRBJ1-1; D is unresolved. V dropped 1 base and J dropped 2 bases, with 11 bases sitting between them. The germline V gene encodes CDR1 SGHTA and CDR2 FQGNSA. This CDR3 has 15 residues. DNA of the CDR3: TGTGCCAGCAGCTTAGATTCTGTTATAAACACTGAAGCTTTCTTT. Amino acid sequence: CASSLDSVINTEAFF. Complete variable domain (other parts from reference TRBV7-2 and TRBJ1-1): GAGVSQSPSNKVTEKGKDVELRCDPISGHTALYWYRQSLGQGLEFLIYFQGNSAPDKSGLPSDRFSAERTGGSVSTLTIQRTQQEDSAVYLCASSLDSVINTEAFFGQGTRLTVV.

This chain links TRBV6-2 or TRBV6-3 with TRBJ2-3, with TRBD2 matching 10 bases. V lost 6 bases, J lost 0 bases, and 9 bases stayed unmatched. Germline V gene lookup returns CDR1 MNHEY and CDR2 SVGEGT. There are 17 residues in the CDR3. Here the CDR3 reads CASSRGGLARSTDTQYF. The CDR3 coding sequence is TGTGCCAGCAGCCGCGGGGGACTAGCGAGGAGCACAGATACGCAGTATTTT.

This clone has just one count. This chain uses TRBV5-3 with TRBJ2-3, with 8 bases identical to TRBD1. TRBV5-3 counts as an open reading frame of uncertain function. The CDR3 has 20 residues. V lost 3 bases, J lost 1 base, and 19 bases stayed unmatched. The CDR3 loop reads CARSSTGRDRLAEGTDTQYF. The CDR3 DNA reads as TGTGCCAGAAGCTCCACTGGCCGGGACAGGCTGGCCGAGGGCACAGATACGCAGTATTTT.

This clone has only a few counts. V gene TRBV6-1 combines with J gene TRBJ1-1, with D hard to call. This CDR3 spans 13 amino acids. With 0 bases removed from V and 5 bases from J, the gap between germline ends came to 7 bases. Germline loops: CDR1 MNHNS, CDR2 SASEGT. CDR3 in DNA: TGTGCCAGCAGTGAAGCGGGGTCGACTGAAGCTTTCTTT. This codes for CASSEAGSTEAFF.

The chain joins TRBV7-2 to TRBJ1-2; D might be TRBD1 (6 bases). The germline V gene encodes CDR1 SGHTA and CDR2 FQGNSA. V dropped 1 base and J dropped 8 bases, with 17 bases sitting between them. CDR3 length equals 15 residues. The DNA for the CDR3 is TGTGCCAGCAGCTTAGGTACTGGGGGGGGCGCCGGCTACACCTTC. Protein: CASSLGTGGGAGYTF.

CDR3 DNA sequence: TGCGCCAGCACCCCCCGGGACAGGCTCTACGAGCAGTACTTC. Amino acids: CASTPRDRLYEQYF. The J gene is TRBJ2-7, the V gene TRBV5-1; 8 nucleotides align to TRBD1. Trimming at V came to 6 bases and at J to 3 bases, leaving 8 bases not matched to a gene. The germline CDR1 and CDR2 sequences are SGHRS and YFSETQ. This CDR3 is built from 14 residues.

The CDR3 coding sequence is TGCGCCAGCAGCTCCACGCCGGGACTAGGCTATGAGCAGTTCTTC. As protein: CASSSTPGLGYEQFF. The chain carries TRBV4-1 and TRBJ2-1, with 8 bases matching TRBD2. The CDR3 totals 15 residues. Germline CDR1 and CDR2: MGHRA and YSYEKL. V dropped 5 bases and J dropped 8; count of bases not matched to a gene: 11.

The rearrangement links TRBV6-5 to TRBJ2-7, with D tentatively TRBD1 or TRBD2 (5 bases each). CDR1 and CDR2 (germline): MNHEY, SVGAGI. V was pared by 6 bases and J by 2 bases, with 17 bases between. CDR3 length: 15 residues. The CDR3 protein is CASRITGTQAYEQYF. CDR3 DNA: TGTGCCAGCAGAATCACCGGGACCCAGGCCTACGAGCAGTACTTC.

The chain has TRBV24-1 and TRBJ2-2; D gene unclear. This CDR3 spans 13 amino acids. The V and J ends lost 9 bases and 0 bases respectively, with 7 bases between them. Germline V gene lookup returns CDR1 KGHDR and CDR2 SFDVKD. CDR3 DNA: TGTGCCACCGGCAGGACGAACACCGGGGAGCTGTTTTTT. It yields the protein CATGRTNTGELFF.

This clone was recorded once. The genes are TRBV6-6 and TRBJ2-7; 9 bases agree with TRBD1. The trim removed 5 bases at V and 3 bases at J, leaving 8 bases unmatched. Germline V lookup: CDR1 MNHNY, CDR2 SVGAGI (reference sequence). The CDR3 totals 15 residues. CDR3: CASSRVTGGIYEQYF. The DNA of the CDR3 is TGTGCCAGCAGTCGTGTCACAGGGGGCATCTACGAGCAGTACTTC.

The genes are TRBV3-1 (or the pseudogene TRBV3-2) and TRBJ2-1, with 9 bases that match TRBD2. Germline V gene lookup returns CDR1 LGHDT and CDR2 YNNKEL (reference sequence). The CDR3 spans 18 residues. V gave up 3 bases and J gave up 5 bases; unmatched junction bases: 14. Here the CDR3 DNA reads TGTGCCAGCAGCCAGCACAGAACTAAGCGGGGGGCCGACAATGAGCAGTTCTTC. It is translated as CASSQHRTKRGADNEQFF.

A word on this clone: Relative to the germline gene, one junction end is altered; a read error may explain this. The chain couples TRBV2 to TRBJ1-2; possible D gene TRBD1, 6 bases. The CDR3 covers 17 residues. The V gene's germline CDR1 is SNHLY and CDR2 FYNNEI. CDR3 DNA sequence: TGTGTCAGCAGGGCCCGACAGGCCGCAAAGAGGTACTATGGCTACACCTTC. It specifies CVSRARQAAKRYYGYTF.

The chain links TRBV7-2 to TRBJ1-6; D is possibly TRBD1 (5 bases). The germline V gene encodes CDR1 SGHTA and CDR2 FQGNSA. V was pared by 2 bases and J by 7 bases, with 15 bases between. This CDR3 has 16 residues. The CDR3 loop reads CASSLIRPGSNSPLHF. DNA of the CDR3: TGTGCCAGCAGCTTAATTAGGCCAGGGTCAAATTCACCCCTCCACTTT.

The chain combines TRBV6-5 with TRBJ1-2; D perhaps matches TRBD1 (5 bases). This CDR3 comprises 13 residues. V was cut by 7 bases and J by 0 bases, with 9 bases left in between. Germline assignment: CDR1 MNHEY and CDR2 SVGAGI. CDR3 sequence reads: CASTREANYGYTF. For the CDR3, the DNA is TGTGCCAGCACCAGGGAAGCTAACTATGGCTACACCTTC.

This chain joins TRBV5-6 and TRBJ2-2, with a possible D match to TRBD1 (6 bases). Germline CDR1 reads SGHDT; CDR2 reads YYEEEE. CDR3 length equals 15 residues. V lost 1 base and J lost 4, with 11 bases in between. The CDR3 nucleotides read TGTGCCAGCAGCTTGCACAGGGTCGTCACCGGGGAGCTGTTTTTT. This encodes CASSLHRVVTGELFF.

The chain is built from TRBV28 and TRBJ1-1; 7 nucleotides align to TRBD1. J gave up 1 base and V 6 bases, and 8 bases lay outside the gene matches. The CDR3 length is 15 residues. CDR1 is MDHEN and CDR2 is SYDVKM in the germline V gene. The chain's CDR3 is CASSSVGQSNTEAFF. CDR3 coding DNA: TGTGCCAGCAGCAGTGTGGGACAGTCGAACACTGAAGCTTTCTTT.